The rows below give T cell receptor beta chains drawn from one sample of a study of CD8+CD57+ T cells in acquired aplastic anemia. One entry per CDR3 protein, called by TCRdb with MiXCR from the reads. Of 150,000 to 200,000 distinct CDR3 sequences in the sample, roughly 64% were seen once. Sequenced: sorted CD4+, CD8+, or CD8+CD57+ T cells (not recorded which) from PBMCs. The receptors derive from a human donor with severe aplastic anemia or a healthy control (not recorded which). CDR3s include the opening cysteine and the closing phenylalanine or tryptophan. D genes are given only for firm matches. Not every row has a clone size; where given, it reads once, few, many or a size class.

cdr3_aa: CSVEWGEQFF
cdr3_nt: TGCAGCGTTGAATGGGGTGAGCAGTTCTTC
d_call: -
v_call: TRBV29-1
clone_size: -
j_call: TRBJ2-1

cdr3_aa: CATSDLHNTGELFF
cdr3_nt: TGTGCCACCAGTGATTTACACAACACCGGGGAGCTGTTTTTT
d_call: -
v_call: TRBV24-1
clone_size: -
j_call: TRBJ2-2

cdr3_aa: CASPRGGTDSGANVLTF
cdr3_nt: TGTGCCAGTCCACGAGGGGGGACGGACTCTGGGGCCAACGTCCTGACTTTC
d_call: -
v_call: TRBV24-1
clone_size: few
j_call: TRBJ2-6

cdr3_aa: CASSLGVSAGQTRTDTQYF
cdr3_nt: TGCGCCAGCAGCTTGGGAGTCTCAGCGGGTCAGACCCGCACAGATACGCAGTATTTT
d_call: -
v_call: TRBV5-1
clone_size: -
j_call: TRBJ2-3

cdr3_aa: CASTTGVLPQHF
cdr3_nt: TGTGCCAGCACCACGGGAGTCCTGCCCCAGCATTTT
d_call: -
v_call: TRBV7-9
clone_size: few
j_call: TRBJ1-5

cdr3_aa: CASSRGAGPNQPQHF
cdr3_nt: TGTGCCAGCAGCCGCGGGGCGGGGCCCAATCAGCCCCAGCATTTT
d_call: -
v_call: TRBV11-2
clone_size: -
j_call: TRBJ1-5

cdr3_aa: CASSPGTSSTSGRGNEKLFF
cdr3_nt: -
d_call: -
v_call: TRBV7-7
clone_size: few
j_call: TRBJ1-4

cdr3_aa: CASSVLSAKETQHF
cdr3_nt: TGCGCCAGCAGTGTTCTTTCCGCAAAAGAGACCCAGCATTTT
d_call: -
v_call: TRBV10-1
clone_size: -
j_call: TRBJ1-5

cdr3_aa: CASSLSSGGREQYF
cdr3_nt: TGTGCCAGCAGCCTTTCTAGCGGGGGGAGGGAGCAGTACTTC
d_call: TRBD2
v_call: TRBV9
clone_size: -
j_call: TRBJ2-7

cdr3_aa: CSARGQGGVYEQYF
cdr3_nt: TGCAGTGCTAGAGGGCAGGGTGGGGTCTACGAGCAGTACTTC
d_call: -
v_call: TRBV20-1
clone_size: -
j_call: TRBJ2-7

cdr3_aa: CATSDNSVGGYEQYF
cdr3_nt: TGTGCCACCAGTGACAACAGCGTTGGGGGATACGAGCAGTACTTC
d_call: -
v_call: TRBV24-1
clone_size: few
j_call: TRBJ2-7